This is a list of T cell receptor beta chains from one sample in a study of glioma-infiltrating T cells. MiXCR, applied by TCRdb to the multiplex PCR reads, yields one record per CDR3 protein. The repertoire holds some 160,000 distinct CDR3 sequences, over 40% seen once, with under 6.5% in the top ten. The sequencing input was glioma tissue, nonneoplastic brain tissue, or PBMCs (not recorded which). These receptors all stem from a human donor with low-grade glioma or glioblastoma, undergoing nonglioma brain surgery, or in good health (not recorded which). The CDR3 runs from the conserved cysteine through the conserved F or W. D genes are given only for firm matches. Clone size is given for some rows only: seen once, a few or many times, or a class if the clone is expanded.

>TRBJ2-1|.|TRBD2|TRBV20-1
TGCAGTGCAATTCAGCCTACTAGCGGGAGCTACAATGAGGAGTTCTTC
CSAIQPTSGSYNEEFF
>TRBJ1-1|.|TRBD1|TRBV5-1
TGCGCCACCAGCTTGGGACAGGGGCGGAACACTGAAGCTTTCTTT
CATSLGQGRNTEAFF
>TRBJ2-2|few|.|TRBV3-1
TGTGCCTGCGGTTCCGGAGCCACAATGAACACCGGGGAGCTGTTTTTT
CACGSGATMNTGELFF
>TRBJ2-7|.|.|TRBV6-1
TGTGCCAGCATTGAAGACCGTAGCTCCTGCGAGCAGTACTTC
CASIEDRSSCEQYF
>TRBJ2-7|many|.|TRBV6-1
TGTGCCAGCAGTGAAGCGGGACACGGGACCTACGAGCAGTACTTC
CASSEAGHGTYEQYF
>TRBJ2-1|.|TRBD2|TRBV2
TGTGCCAGCAGTGAGAGAAGCGGGAGTTACAATGAGCAGTTCTTC
CASSERSGSYNEQFF
>TRBJ1-5|few|.|TRBV30
TGTGCCTGGAGTCGGGAAGGGGGCAATCAGCCCCAGCATTTT
CAWSREGGNQPQHF
>TRBJ1-5|many|.|TRBV20-1
TGCAGTGGATCGACAGCGCAAGGCAATCAGCCCCAGCATTTT
CSGSTAQGNQPQHF
>TRBJ2-3|.|TRBD2|TRBV7-9
TGTGCCAGCAGCTGGGAGACTAGCGGGGGGCGCGATGCGCAGTATTTT
CASSWETSGGRDAQYF
>TRBJ2-5|many|.|TRBV7-9
TGTGCCAGCAGCCTACTATTTGGCAATGAAGAGACCCAGTACTTC
CASSLLFGNEETQYF
>TRBJ2-4|few|.|TRBV6-1
TGTGCCAGCATACTCCCCACAGAGAACGTTCAGTACTTC
CASILPTENVQYF
>TRBJ2-7|many|TRBD1|TRBV20-1
TGCAGTGCTAGAGAGGAGGACAGGGCCCACGAGCAGTACTTC
CSAREEDRAHEQYF
>TRBJ2-5|many|.|TRBV6-1
TGTGCCAGCAGTACCCGAGAGACCCAGTACTTC
CASSTRETQYF
>TRBJ2-1|.|TRBD1|TRBV7-9
TGTGCCAGCAGCCATTCCGTGACAGGGCACAATGAGCAGTTCTTC
CASSHSVTGHNEQFF
>TRBJ2-1|few|TRBD2|TRBV18
TGTGCCAGCTCACCACTTCCTAGCGGGAGTTTTGAGCAGTTCTTC
CASSPLPSGSFEQFF
>TRBJ2-7|many|TRBD2|TRBV20-1
TGCAGTGCTAAGACGACTAGCGGGATATCCTACGAGCAGTACTTC
CSAKTTSGISYEQYF
>TRBJ2-7|.|.|TRBV20-1
TGCAGTGCTGGTCCGTCGGTAGCTGAACCCTACGAGCAGTACTTC
CSAGPSVAEPYEQYF
>TRBJ2-3|many|.|TRBV27
TGTGCCAGCAGTTTAGGTGACCCCCTCACGGATACGCAGTATTTT
CASSLGDPLTDTQYF
>TRBJ2-2|few|TRBD1|TRBV7-9
TGTGCCAGCAGCTTAGGCCTGGGACAGGGGAACACCGGGGAGCTGTTTTTT
CASSLGLGQGNTGELFF
>TRBJ2-4|.|TRBD1|TRBV6-1
TGTGCCAGCAGGGGACAGGGCTACGACAAAAACATTCAGTACTTC
CASRGQGYDKNIQYF
>TRBJ2-2|.|.|TRBV11-2
TGTGCCAGCAGCTTAGGGTTGCCCGGGACGGAGCTGTTTTTT
CASSLGLPGTELFF
>TRBJ2-1|few|TRBD2|TRBV4-2
TGTGCCAGCAGCCAAGATCTAACTAGCGGATACAATGAGCAGTTCTTC
CASSQDLTSGYNEQFF
>TRBJ2-5|many|.|TRBV27
TGTGCCAGCAGTTACCAAGAGACCCAGTACTTC
CASSYQETQYF
>TRBJ2-7|many|.|TRBV6-1
TGTGCCAGCGGGGCGGGTAGCTCCTACGAGCAGTACTTC
CASGAGSSYEQYF
>TRBJ2-7|many|TRBD1|TRBV28
TGTGCCAGCAGTGGGCGGACAGGGTATGTAGGAGAGCAGTACTTC
CASSGRTGYVGEQYF
>TRBJ2-7|many|.|TRBV6-1
TGTGCCAGCAGTACGTTAAAGGAGGAAAACGAGCAGTACTTC
CASSTLKEENEQYF
>TRBJ2-5|.|.|TRBV29-1
TGCAGCGTTGAATCTAGAAGAGAGACCCAGTACTTC
CSVESRRETQYF
>TRBJ2-1|few|TRBD2|TRBV2
TGTGCCGGCAGACCGGGGGGAGGCAATGAGCAGTTCTTC
CAGRPGGGNEQFF
>TRBJ2-1|few|TRBD2|TRBV18
TGTGCCAGCTCACCACCGACTAGCGGGAAGAATGAGCAGTTCTTC
CASSPPTSGKNEQFF
>TRBJ1-2|many|TRBD1|TRBV2
TGTGCCAGCAGTGACGCAGGGGGCGGAGGCTACACCTTC
CASSDAGGGGYTF
>TRBJ1-3|.|.|TRBV4-1
TGCGCCAGCAGCCAAGTCCCGGGGAGGACTGGAAACACCATATATTTT
CASSQVPGRTGNTIYF
>TRBJ2-7|.|.|TRBV15
TGTGCCACCAGCAGAGACGGTGACAGCGGAGCCTACGAGCAGTACTTC
CATSRDGDSGAYEQYF
>TRBJ2-7|.|.|TRBV28
TGTGCCAGCAGCCCGGTGGGGACGGCTAACTCCTACGAGCAGTACTTC
CASSPVGTANSYEQYF
>TRBJ1-5|many|.|TRBV18
TGTGCCAGCTCCTGGGACACGAGCAATCAGCCCCAGCATTTT
CASSWDTSNQPQHF
>TRBJ2-1|many|.|TRBV14
TGTGCCAGCAGCCGGTTCCAGGGATCCTACAATGAGCAGTTCTTC
CASSRFQGSYNEQFF
>TRBJ2-3|once|.|TRBV28
TGTGCCAGCAGTTCTACAAAGCAGAGAGGGAGAGCCAACACAAGCACAGATACGCAGTATTTT
CASSSTKQRGRANTSTDTQYF
>TRBJ2-2|few|TRBD1|TRBV29-1
TGCAGCGTCTACAGGGGAGGGGAGCTGTTTTTT
CSVYRGGELFF
>TRBJ2-1|many|TRBD2|TRBV27
TGTGCCAGCAGCCTCAAAAGCGGGAGGACCTACAATGAGCAGTTCTTC
CASSLKSGRTYNEQFF
>TRBJ2-7|.|TRBD2|TRBV6-1
TGTGCCGGCAGCCAAACCCTAGCGGGAAGATACGAGCAGTACTTC
CAGSQTLAGRYEQYF
>TRBJ2-7|.|.|TRBV12-3/TRBV12-4
TGTGCCAGCAGTTTAGCTCTGGACAGAACCTCCTACGAGCAGTACTTC
CASSLALDRTSYEQYF
>TRBJ2-7|.|TRBD2|TRBV29-1
TGCAGCGTTGCGGGAGGCGCCTACGAGCAGTACTTC
CSVAGGAYEQYF
>TRBJ2-3|few|TRBD2|TRBV5-1
TGCGCCAGCAGCCTAGCGGGGGACACAGATACGCAGTATTTT
CASSLAGDTDTQYF
>TRBJ2-3|many|.|TRBV18
TGTGCCAGCGGGGACAACACAGATACGCAGTATTTT
CASGDNTDTQYF
>TRBJ2-5|many|.|TRBV4-1
TGCGCCAGCAGCCAAGGGGACACCGCCCGAGGAGCCCAGTACTTC
CASSQGDTARGAQYF
>TRBJ1-4|.|.|TRBV10-3
TGTGCCATCAGCAGAGGGAATTCTAATGAAAAACTGTTTTTT
CAISRGNSNEKLFF
>TRBJ2-7|.|TRBD2|TRBV12-3/TRBV12-4
TGTGCCAGCAGAATAGCGGGAGATGTGAGAGAGCAGTACTTC
CASRIAGDVREQYF
>TRBJ2-3|many|TRBD2|TRBV20-1
TGCAGTGCAATAGCGGGAGGAATACGCACAGATACGCAGTATTTT
CSAIAGGIRTDTQYF
>TRBJ1-6|many|.|TRBV7-9
TGTGCCAGCAGCTTTGGGGGGGCTAATTCACCCCTCCACTTT
CASSFGGANSPLHF